This TCR beta chain was identified in a study of graft-versus-host responses after intestinal transplantation. Produced via immunoSEQ multiplex PCR; TCRdb's table is partial and in-frame only. The sample comprises some 90,000 clones, about 93% of which are singletons, and over 0.45% rests with the top ten. About this clone: Its specificity is not known.

The CDR3 is made up of 11 amino acids. Trimming removed 2 bases from V and 6 bases from J, with 5 bases in between. CDR1 and CDR2 from the germline V gene are MNHNS and SASEGT. V usage is TRBV6-1 and J usage is TRBJ2-7; D is unresolved. This specimen was unstimulated CD8+ T cells sorted from spleen or lymph node cells, taken before intestinal transplant. The TCR sequence derives from a human donor who received an intestinal transplant. This CDR3 is CASSEWLEQYF. Here the CDR3 DNA reads TGTGCCAGCAGTGAATGGCTCGAGCAGTACTTC.